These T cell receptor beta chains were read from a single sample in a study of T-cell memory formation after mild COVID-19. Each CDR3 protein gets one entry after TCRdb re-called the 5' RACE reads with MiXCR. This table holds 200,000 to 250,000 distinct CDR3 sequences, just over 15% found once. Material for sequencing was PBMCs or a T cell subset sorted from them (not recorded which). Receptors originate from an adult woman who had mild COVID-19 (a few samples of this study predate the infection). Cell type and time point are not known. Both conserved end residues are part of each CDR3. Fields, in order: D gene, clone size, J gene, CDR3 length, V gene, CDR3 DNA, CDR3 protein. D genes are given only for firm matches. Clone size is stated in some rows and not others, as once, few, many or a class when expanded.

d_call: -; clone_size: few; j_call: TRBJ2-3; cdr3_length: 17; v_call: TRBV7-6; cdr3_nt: TGTGCCAGCAGCCCCCCCTACGCCGGGACTGCCACAGATACGCAGTATTTT; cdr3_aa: CASSPPYAGTATDTQYF
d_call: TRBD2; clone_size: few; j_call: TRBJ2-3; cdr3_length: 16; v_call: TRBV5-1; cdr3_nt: TGCGCCAGCAGCTTACTAGCGGGGACTAGCACAGATACGCAGTATTTT; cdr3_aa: CASSLLAGTSTDTQYF
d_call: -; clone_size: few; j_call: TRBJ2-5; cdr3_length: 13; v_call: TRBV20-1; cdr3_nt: TGCAGTGCTAGCAACAGTCAACAAGAGACCCAGTACTTC; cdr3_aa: CSASNSQQETQYF
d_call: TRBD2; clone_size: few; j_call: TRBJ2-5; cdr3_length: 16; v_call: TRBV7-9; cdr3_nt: TGTGCCAGCAGCTCACTCCCGGGACTAGCGGGGGAGACCCAGTACTTC; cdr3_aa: CASSSLPGLAGETQYF
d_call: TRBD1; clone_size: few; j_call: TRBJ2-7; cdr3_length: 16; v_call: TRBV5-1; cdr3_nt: TGCGCCAGCAGCCCCGGACAGGGAGGCTCCTATCTCGAGCAGTACTTC; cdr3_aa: CASSPGQGGSYLEQYF
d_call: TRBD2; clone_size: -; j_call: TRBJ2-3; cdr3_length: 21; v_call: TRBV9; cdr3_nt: TGTGCCAGCAGCGTCCGACCGGGACTAGCGGGGGGGCGTGTGGAGTCAGATACGCAGTATTTT; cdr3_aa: CASSVRPGLAGGRVESDTQYF
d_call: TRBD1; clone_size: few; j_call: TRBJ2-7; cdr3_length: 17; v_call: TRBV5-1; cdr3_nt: TGCGCCAGCAGCTTTTTCTCCGGGACAGGGGTCTCCTACGAGCAGTACTTC; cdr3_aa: CASSFFSGTGVSYEQYF
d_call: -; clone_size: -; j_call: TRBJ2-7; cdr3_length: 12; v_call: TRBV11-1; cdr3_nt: TGTGCCAGCGCCGGGGAGCGGTACGAGCAGTACTTC; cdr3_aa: CASAGERYEQYF
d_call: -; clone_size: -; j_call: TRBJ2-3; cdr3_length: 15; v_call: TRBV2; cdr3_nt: TGTGCCAGCGCCCGACCAAAGGGGGGCACAGATACGCAGTATTTT; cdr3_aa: CASARPKGGTDTQYF
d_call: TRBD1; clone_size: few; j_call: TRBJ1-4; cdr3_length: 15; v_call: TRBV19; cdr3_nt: TGTGCCAGTACTTGGACAGGCGGCACTAATGAAAAACTGTTTTTT; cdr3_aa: CASTWTGGTNEKLFF
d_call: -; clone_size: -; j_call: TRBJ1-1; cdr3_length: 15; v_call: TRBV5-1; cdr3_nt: TGCGCCAGCAGCTTGTTCCCGGGCCTGAACACTGAAGCTTTCTTT; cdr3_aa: CASSLFPGLNTEAFF
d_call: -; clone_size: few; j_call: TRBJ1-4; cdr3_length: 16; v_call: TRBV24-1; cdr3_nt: TGTGCCACCAGTCGGCCGGACGGATCAGCTAATGAAAAACTGTTTTTT; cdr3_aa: CATSRPDGSANEKLFF
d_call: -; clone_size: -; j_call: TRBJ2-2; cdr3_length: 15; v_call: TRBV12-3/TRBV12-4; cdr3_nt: TGTGCCAGCATCACAGGGACGGCGAACACCGGGGAGCTGTTTTTT; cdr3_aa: CASITGTANTGELFF
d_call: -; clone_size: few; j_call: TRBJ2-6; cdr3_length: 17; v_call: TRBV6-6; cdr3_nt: TGTGCCAGCAGTTACAAGGCAGCAGCCTCTGGGGCCAACGTCCTGACTTTC; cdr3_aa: CASSYKAAASGANVLTF
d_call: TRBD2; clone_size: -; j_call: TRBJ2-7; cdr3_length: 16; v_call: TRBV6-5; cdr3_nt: TGTGCCAGCAGTTGGGAGGGGCCCCTGGCTCCCTACGAGCAGTACTTC; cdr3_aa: CASSWEGPLAPYEQYF
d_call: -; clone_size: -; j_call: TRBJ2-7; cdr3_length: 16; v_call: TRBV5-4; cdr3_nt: TGTGCCAGCAGCTTGCTCGGTATGGGGGACTCCTACGAGCAGTACTTC; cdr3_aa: CASSLLGMGDSYEQYF
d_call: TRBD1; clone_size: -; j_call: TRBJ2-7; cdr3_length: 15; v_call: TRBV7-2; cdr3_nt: TGTGCCAGCAGCCCGGACAGGGGGCGTTCCTACGAGCAGTACTTC; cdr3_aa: CASSPDRGRSYEQYF
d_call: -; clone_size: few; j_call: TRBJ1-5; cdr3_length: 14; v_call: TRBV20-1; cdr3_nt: TGCAGTGCTAGAGTTTCCAAGGGAGGACAGCCCCAGCATTTT; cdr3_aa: CSARVSKGGQPQHF
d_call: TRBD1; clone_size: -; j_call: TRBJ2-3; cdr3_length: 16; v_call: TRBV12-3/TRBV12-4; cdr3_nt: TGTGCCAGCAGTCCAGGCGGGACAGGGGTTAAAGATACGCAGTATTTT; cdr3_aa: CASSPGGTGVKDTQYF
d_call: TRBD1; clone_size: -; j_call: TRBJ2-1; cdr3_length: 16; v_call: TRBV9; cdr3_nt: TGTGCCAGCAGCGCTATCACCGGGACAGACTACAATGAGCAGTTCTTC; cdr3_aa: CASSAITGTDYNEQFF
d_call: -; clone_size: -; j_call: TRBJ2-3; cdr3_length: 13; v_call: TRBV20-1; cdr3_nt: TGCAGTGCTCCTGGATCCAACACAGATACGCAGTATTTT; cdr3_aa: CSAPGSNTDTQYF
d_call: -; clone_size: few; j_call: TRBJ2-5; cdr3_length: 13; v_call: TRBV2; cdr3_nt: TGTGCCAGCACTTGGGGAAGTATTGAGACCCAGTACTTC; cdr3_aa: CASTWGSIETQYF
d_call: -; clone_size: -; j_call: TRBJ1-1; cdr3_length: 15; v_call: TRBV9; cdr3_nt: TGTGCCAGCAGCGGAGGGACACTTTTGAACACTGAAGCTTTCTTT; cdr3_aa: CASSGGTLLNTEAFF
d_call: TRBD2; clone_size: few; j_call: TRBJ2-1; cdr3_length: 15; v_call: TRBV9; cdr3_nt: TGTGCCAGCAGCGGGACTAGCGGGGGGGCCAATGAGCAGTTCTTC; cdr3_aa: CASSGTSGGANEQFF
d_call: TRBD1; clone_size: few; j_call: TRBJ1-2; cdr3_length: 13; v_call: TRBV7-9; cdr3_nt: TGTGCCAGCAGCCACAGGGGACCCTATGGCTACACCTTC; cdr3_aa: CASSHRGPYGYTF
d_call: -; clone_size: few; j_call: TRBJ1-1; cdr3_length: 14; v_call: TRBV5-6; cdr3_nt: TGTGCCAGCAGCTTCGGGCATAAGAACACTGAAGCTTTCTTT; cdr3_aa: CASSFGHKNTEAFF
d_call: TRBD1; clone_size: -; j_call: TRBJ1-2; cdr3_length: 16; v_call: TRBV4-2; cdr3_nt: TGTGCCAGCAGCCAGGTTGGGACAGGGCCTAACTATGGCTACACCTTC; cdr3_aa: CASSQVGTGPNYGYTF
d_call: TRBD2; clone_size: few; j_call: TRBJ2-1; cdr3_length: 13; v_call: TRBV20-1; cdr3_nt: TGCAGTGCTAGAATCCGCGGGGGGGCTGAGCAGTTCTTC; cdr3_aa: CSARIRGGAEQFF
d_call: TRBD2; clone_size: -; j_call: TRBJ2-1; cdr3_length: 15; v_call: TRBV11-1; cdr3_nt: TGTGCCAGCAGTTCGAGCGGGAAGGGGAGCAATGAGCAGTTCTTC; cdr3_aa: CASSSSGKGSNEQFF
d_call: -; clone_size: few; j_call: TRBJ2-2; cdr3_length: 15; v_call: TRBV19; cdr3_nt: TGTGCCAGTAGACCGGGTCGGGCAAACACCGGGGAGCTGTTTTTT; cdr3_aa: CASRPGRANTGELFF
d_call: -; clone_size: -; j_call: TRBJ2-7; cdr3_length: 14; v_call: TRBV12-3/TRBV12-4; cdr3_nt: TGTGCCAGCAGTCCCTACGACCAGGGCTACGAGCAGTACTTC; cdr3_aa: CASSPYDQGYEQYF
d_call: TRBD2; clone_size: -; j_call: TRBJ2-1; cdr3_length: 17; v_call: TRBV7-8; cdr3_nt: TGTGCCAGCAGCCTTTGGACTAGCGGGAGCATAATCAATGAGCAGTTCTTC; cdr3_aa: CASSLWTSGSIINEQFF
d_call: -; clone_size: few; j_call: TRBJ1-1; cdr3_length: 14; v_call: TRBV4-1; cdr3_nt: TGCGCCAGCAGTCACCTTGTCCGGAACACTGAAGCTTTCTTT; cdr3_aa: CASSHLVRNTEAFF
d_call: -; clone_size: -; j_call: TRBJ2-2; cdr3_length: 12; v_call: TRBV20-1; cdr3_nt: TGCAGTGCTCTTAAAAACACCGGGGAGCTGTTTTTT; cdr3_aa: CSALKNTGELFF
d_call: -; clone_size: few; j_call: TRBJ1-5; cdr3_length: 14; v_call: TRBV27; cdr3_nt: TGTGCCAGCAGTTTAGGCTGGGCCAATCAGCCCCAGCATTTT; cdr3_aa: CASSLGWANQPQHF
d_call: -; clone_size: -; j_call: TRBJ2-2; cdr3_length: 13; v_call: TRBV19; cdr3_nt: TGTGCCAGTAGCGTTGACGCGACCGGGGAGCTGTTTTTT; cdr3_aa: CASSVDATGELFF
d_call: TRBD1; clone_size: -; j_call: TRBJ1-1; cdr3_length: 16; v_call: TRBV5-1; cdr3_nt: TGCGCCAGCATGGGAAACACAGGGGTGGGGAACACTGAAGCTTTCTTT; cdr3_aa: CASMGNTGVGNTEAFF
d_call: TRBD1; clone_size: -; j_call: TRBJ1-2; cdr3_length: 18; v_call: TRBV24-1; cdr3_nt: TGTGCCACCAGGGGCAAAACGGGACAGGGACTGGGTGACTATGGCTACACCTTC; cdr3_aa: CATRGKTGQGLGDYGYTF
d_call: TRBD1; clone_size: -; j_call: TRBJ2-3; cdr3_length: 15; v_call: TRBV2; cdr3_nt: TGTGCCAGCAGGGACAGGGGGCGCTTCGGAGATACGCAGTATTTT; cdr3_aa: CASRDRGRFGDTQYF
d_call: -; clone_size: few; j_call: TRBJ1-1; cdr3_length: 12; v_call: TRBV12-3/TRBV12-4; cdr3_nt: TGTGCCAGCAGGTTTGGGACCGCGCGAGCTTTCTTT; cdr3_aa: CASRFGTARAFF
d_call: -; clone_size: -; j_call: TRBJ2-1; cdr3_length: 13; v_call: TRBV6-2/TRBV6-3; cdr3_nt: TGTGCCAGCAGACCGGGGGCGGTGGGTGAGCAGTTCTTC; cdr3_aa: CASRPGAVGEQFF
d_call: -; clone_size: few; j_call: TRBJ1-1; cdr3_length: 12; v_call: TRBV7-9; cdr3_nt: TGTGCCAGCAGTCCAGACCGTGGGGGAGCTTTCTTT; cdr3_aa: CASSPDRGGAFF
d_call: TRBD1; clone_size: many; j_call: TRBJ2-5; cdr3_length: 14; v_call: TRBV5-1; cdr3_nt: TGCGCCAGCAGCATACAGGGGGAGGAAGAGACCCAGTACTTC; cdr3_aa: CASSIQGEEETQYF
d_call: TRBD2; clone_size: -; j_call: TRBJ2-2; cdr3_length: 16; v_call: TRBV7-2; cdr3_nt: TGTGCCAGCAGCTTAGCGCCAGGACTAGTCACCGGGGAGCTGTTTTTT; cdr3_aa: CASSLAPGLVTGELFF
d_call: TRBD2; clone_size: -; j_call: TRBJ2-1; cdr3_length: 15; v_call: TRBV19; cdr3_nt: TGTGCCAGTACGCGGGGGGAAACCTCCTACAATGAGCAGTTCTTC; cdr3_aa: CASTRGETSYNEQFF
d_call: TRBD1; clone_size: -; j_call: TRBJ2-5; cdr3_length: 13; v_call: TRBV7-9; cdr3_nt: TGTGCCAGCAGAAGGGGGCTTCAAGAGACCCAGTACTTC; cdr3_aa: CASRRGLQETQYF
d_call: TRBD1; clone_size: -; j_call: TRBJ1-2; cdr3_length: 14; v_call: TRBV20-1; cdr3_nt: TGCAGTGCTTCAAGGACAGGGCTCAACTATGGCTACACCTTC; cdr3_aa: CSASRTGLNYGYTF
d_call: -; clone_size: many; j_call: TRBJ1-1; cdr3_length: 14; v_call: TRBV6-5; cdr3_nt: TGTGCCAGCAACTTGTACGGGTCGAACACTGAAGCTTTCTTT; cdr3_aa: CASNLYGSNTEAFF
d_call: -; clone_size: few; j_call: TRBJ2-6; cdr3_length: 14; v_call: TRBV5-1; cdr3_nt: TGCGCCAGCCGCTCTGGGACTGGGGCCAACGTCCTGACTTTC; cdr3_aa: CASRSGTGANVLTF
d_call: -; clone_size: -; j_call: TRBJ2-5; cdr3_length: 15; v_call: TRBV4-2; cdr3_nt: TGTGCCAGCAGCCCCTCCCTAGCGAGCCAAGAGACCCAGTACTTC; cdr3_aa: CASSPSLASQETQYF
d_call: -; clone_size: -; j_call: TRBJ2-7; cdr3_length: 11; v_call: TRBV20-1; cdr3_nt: TGCAGTGCTGACCCTGGTGTGCCAAGACTCTTC; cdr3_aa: CSADPGVPRLF
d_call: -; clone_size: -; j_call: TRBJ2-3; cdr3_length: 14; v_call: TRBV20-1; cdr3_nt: TGCAGTGCTAGTATCGGGAGTAACACAGATACGCAGTATTTT; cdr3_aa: CSASIGSNTDTQYF
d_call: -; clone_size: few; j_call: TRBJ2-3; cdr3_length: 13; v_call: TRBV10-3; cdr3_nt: TGTGCCATCAACCGGGATGGCACAGATACGCAGTATTTT; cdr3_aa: CAINRDGTDTQYF
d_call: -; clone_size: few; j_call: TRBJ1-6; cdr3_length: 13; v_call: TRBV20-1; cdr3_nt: TGCAGTGCTAGTCACAGGGTGGGCTCACCCCTCCACTTT; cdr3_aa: CSASHRVGSPLHF
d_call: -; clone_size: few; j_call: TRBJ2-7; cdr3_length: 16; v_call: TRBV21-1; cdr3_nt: TGTGCCAGCAGCAAAGCCAATTTACTAGCGGGAGCCGAGCAGTACTTC; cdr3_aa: CASSKANLLAGAEQYF